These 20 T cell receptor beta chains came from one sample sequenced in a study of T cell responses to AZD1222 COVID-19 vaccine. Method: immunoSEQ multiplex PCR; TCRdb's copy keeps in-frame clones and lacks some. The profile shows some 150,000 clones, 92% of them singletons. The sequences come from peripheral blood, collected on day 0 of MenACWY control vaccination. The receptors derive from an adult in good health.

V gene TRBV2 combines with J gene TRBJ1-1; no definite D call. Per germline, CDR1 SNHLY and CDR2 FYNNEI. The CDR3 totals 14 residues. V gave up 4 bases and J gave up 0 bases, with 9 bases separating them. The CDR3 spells CASSGFLMNTEAFF. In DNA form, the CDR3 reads TGTGCCAGCAGTGGGTTTCTGATGAACACTGAAGCTTTCTTT.

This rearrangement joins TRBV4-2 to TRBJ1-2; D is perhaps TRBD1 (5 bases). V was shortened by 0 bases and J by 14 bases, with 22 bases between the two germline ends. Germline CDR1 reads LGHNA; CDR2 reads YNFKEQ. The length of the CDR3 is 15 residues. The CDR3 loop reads CASSQDSRTPSPRTF. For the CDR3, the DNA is TGTGCCAGCAGCCAAGATTCAAGGACACCGAGCCCGAGAACCTTC.

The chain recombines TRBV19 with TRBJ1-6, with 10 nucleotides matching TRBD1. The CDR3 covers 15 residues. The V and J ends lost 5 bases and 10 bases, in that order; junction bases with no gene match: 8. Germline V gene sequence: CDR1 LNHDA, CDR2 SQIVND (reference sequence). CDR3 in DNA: TGTGCCAGTAGTCCCGGGACAGGGGTGGGATCACCCCTCCACTTT. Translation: CASSPGTGVGSPLHF.

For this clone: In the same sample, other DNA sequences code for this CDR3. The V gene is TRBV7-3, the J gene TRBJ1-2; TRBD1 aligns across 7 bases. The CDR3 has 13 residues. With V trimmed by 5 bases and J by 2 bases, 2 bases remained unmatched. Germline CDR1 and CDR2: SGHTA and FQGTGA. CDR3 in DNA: TGTGCCAGCAGCCTGGGACAGAACTATGGCTACACCTTC. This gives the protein CASSLGQNYGYTF.

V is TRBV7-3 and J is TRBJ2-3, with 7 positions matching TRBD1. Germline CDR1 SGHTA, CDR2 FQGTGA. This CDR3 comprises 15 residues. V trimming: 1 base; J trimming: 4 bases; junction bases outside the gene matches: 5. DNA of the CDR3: TGTGCCAGCAGCTTAAAAGGGGGCAGGTCAGATACGCAGTATTTT. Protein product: CASSLKGGRSDTQYF.

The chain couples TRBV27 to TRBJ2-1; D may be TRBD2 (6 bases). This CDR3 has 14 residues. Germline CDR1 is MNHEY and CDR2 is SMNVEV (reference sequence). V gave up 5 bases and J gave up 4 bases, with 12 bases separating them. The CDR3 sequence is CASSPQGLYNEQFF. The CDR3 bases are TGTGCCAGCAGTCCGCAGGGACTTTACAATGAGCAGTTCTTC.

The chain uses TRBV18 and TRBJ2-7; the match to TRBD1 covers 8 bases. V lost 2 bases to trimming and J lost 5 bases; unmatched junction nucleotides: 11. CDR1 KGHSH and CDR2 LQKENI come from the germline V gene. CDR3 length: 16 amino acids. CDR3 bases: TGTGCCAGCTCACCATCGGCAGGGGGCGCCCGGAACGAGCAGTACTTC. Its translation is CASSPSAGGARNEQYF.

Here the CDR3 DNA reads TGTGCCAGCAGTTTACGCCCAATAGAGACCCAGTACTTC. This codes for CASSLRPIETQYF. This chain links TRBV28 with TRBJ2-5; D not certain. V lost 2 bases, J lost 4 bases, and 8 bases lay in between. The CDR3 totals 13 residues. The germline gives CDR1 MDHEN, CDR2 SYDVKM.

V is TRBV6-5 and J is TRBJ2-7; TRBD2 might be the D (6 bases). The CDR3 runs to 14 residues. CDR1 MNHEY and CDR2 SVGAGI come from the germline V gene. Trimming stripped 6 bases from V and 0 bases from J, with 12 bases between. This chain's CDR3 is CASRGLSGSYEQYF. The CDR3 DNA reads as TGTGCCAGCAGGGGACTGTCTGGCTCCTACGAGCAGTACTTC.

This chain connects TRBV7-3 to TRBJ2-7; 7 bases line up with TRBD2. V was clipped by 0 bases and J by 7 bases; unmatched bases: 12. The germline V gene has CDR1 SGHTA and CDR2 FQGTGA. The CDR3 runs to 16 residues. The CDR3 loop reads CASSLTRRAGVGEQYF. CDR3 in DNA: TGTGCCAGCAGCTTAACGAGAAGGGCGGGAGTGGGGGAGCAGTACTTC.

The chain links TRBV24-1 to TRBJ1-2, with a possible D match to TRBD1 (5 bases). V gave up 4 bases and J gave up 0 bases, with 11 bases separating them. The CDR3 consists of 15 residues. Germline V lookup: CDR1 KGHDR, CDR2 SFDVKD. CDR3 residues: CATSDTGPTNYGYTF. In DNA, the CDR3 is TGTGCCACCAGTGACACGGGACCGACTAACTATGGCTACACCTTC.

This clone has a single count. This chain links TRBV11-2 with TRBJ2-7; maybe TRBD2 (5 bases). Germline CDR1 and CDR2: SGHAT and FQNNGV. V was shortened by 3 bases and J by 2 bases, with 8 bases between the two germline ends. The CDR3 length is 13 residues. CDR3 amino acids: CASSFPGTYEQYF. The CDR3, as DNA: TGTGCCAGCAGCTTCCCCGGGACCTACGAGCAGTACTTC.

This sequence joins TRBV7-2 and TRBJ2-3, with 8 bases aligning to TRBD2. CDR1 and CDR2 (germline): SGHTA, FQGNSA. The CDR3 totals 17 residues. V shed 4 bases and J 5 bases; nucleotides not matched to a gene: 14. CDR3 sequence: CASSSISYGRAGDTQYF. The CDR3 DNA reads TGTGCCAGCAGCTCCATTTCCTACGGGAGGGCTGGAGATACGCAGTATTTT. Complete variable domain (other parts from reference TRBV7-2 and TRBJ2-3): GAGVSQSPSNKVTEKGKDVELRCDPISGHTALYWYRQSLGQGLEFLIYFQGNSAPDKSGLPSDRFSAERTGGSVSTLTIQRTQQEDSAVYLCASSSISYGRAGDTQYFGPGTRLTVL.

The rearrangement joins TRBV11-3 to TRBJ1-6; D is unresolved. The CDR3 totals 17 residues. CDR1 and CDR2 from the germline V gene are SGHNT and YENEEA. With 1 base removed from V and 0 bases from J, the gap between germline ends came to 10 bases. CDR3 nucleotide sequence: TGTGCCAGCAGCTTAGCCGGCGAAGGCTCCTATAATTCACCCCTCCACTTT. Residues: CASSLAGEGSYNSPLHF.

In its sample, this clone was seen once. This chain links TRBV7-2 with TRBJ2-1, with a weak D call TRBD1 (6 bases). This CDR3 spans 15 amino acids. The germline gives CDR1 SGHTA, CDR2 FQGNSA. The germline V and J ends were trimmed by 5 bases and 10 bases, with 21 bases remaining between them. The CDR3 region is CASSPLGGGPREQFF. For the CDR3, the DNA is TGTGCCAGCAGCCCCCTAGGGGGTGGACCCAGGGAGCAGTTCTTC.

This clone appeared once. The CDR3 coding sequence is TGCGCCAGCTCTGACCCGGGGCAGGTCTACGAGCAGTACTTC. Protein: CASSDPGQVYEQYF. The chain recombines TRBV5-1 with TRBJ2-7, with D perhaps given as TRBD1 or TRBD2 (5 bases each). CDR3 length equals 14 residues. Per germline, CDR1 SGHRS and CDR2 YFSETQ. Trimming removed 7 bases from V and 3 bases from J, with 17 bases in between. The complete variable domain, with remaining parts taken from reference TRBV5-1 and TRBJ2-7, reads KAGVTQTPRYLIKTRGQQVTLSCSPISGHRSVSWYQQTPGQGLQFLFEYFSETQRNKGNFPGRFSGRQFSNSRSEMNVSTLELGDSALYLCASSDPGQVYEQYFGPGTRLTVT.

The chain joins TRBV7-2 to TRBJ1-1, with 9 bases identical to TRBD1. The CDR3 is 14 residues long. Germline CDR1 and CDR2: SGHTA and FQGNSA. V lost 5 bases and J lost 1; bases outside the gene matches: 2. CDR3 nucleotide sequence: TGTGCCAGCAGCGCGGGACAGGGGAACACTGAAGCTTTCTTT. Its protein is CASSAGQGNTEAFF.

CDR3 sequence reads: CASSSPRAENTGELFF. The CDR3 nucleotides are TGCGCCAGCAGCTCCCCGCGTGCGGAGAACACCGGGGAGCTGTTTTTT. The chain uses TRBV5-1 and TRBJ2-2; D call uncertain. V was cut by 3 bases and J by 1 base, with 13 bases left in between. CDR3 length: 16 residues. From germline, CDR1 is SGHRS and CDR2 YFSETQ.

CDR3 region: CAISEGTGANTEAFF. The DNA for the CDR3 is TGTGCCATCAGTGAGGGGACAGGGGCAAACACTGAAGCTTTCTTT. The chain carries TRBV10-3 and TRBJ1-1; 10 nucleotides align to TRBD1. The V gene's germline CDR1 is ENHRY and CDR2 SYGVKD. The trim removed 2 bases at V and 2 bases at J, leaving 2 bases unmatched. The CDR3 runs to 15 residues.

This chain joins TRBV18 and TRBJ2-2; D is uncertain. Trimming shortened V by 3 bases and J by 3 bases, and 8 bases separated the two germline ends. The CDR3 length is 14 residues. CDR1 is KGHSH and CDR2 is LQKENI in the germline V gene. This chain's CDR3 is CASSPRKDTGELFF. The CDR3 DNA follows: TGTGCCAGCTCACCTAGAAAGGACACCGGGGAGCTGTTTTTT.